The sequence of this T cell receptor beta chain was determined in a study of CD8 T cells in ankylosing spondylitis. General study points: Clones linked with disease were CD8+ and fairly uncommon in the peripheral blood. Significantly higher representation of disease-linked clones was reported for matched ankylosing spondylitis synovial fluid. A TCR beta motif of 8 or 9 highly homologous variants appeared characteristic of ankylosing spondylitis blood. A subset of motif variants has previously been described in the synovial fluid and blood of reactive arthritis.

There are many counts of this clonotype. Its specificity is not known. The TCR beta libraries were generated through quantitative 5'-RACE incorporating molecular barcodes. TCRdb re-analysed the 5' RACE reads in MiXCR, keeping a single row per CDR3 protein. This sample has fewer than 500,000 distinct CDR3 sequences, with 26% found just once. Germline V lookup: CDR1 SGHRS, CDR2 YFSETQ. The CDR3 runs to 14 residues. The ends were cut back, 4 bases at V and 4 bases at J, with 14 bases in the middle. This clonotype was obtained from a male donor with ankylosing spondylitis. This chain connects TRBV5-1 to TRBJ2-5, with a possible D match to TRBD2 (6 bases). Sequencing was performed on blood, either unsorted or a sorted T cell fraction (not recorded which). The CDR3 DNA reads as TGCGCCAGCAGCCGTTCAGACGGGAGAGAGACCCAGTACTTC. Amino acids: CASSRSDGRETQYF.